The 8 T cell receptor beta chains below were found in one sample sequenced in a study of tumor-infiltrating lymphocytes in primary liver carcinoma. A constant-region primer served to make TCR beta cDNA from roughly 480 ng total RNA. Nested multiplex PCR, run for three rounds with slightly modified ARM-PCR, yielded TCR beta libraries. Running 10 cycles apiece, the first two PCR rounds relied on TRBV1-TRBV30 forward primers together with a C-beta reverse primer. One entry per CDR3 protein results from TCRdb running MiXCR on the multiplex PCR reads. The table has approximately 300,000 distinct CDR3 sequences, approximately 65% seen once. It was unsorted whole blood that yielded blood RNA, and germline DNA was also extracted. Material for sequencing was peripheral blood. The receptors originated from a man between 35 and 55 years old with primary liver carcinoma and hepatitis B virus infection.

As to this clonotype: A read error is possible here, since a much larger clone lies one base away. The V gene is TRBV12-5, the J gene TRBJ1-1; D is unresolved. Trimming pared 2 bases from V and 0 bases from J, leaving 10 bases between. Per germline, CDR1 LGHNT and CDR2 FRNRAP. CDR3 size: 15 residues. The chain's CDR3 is CASGLPGRVNTEAFF. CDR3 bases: TGTGCTAGTGGTTTGCCCGGACGGGTGAACACTGAAGCTTTCTTT.

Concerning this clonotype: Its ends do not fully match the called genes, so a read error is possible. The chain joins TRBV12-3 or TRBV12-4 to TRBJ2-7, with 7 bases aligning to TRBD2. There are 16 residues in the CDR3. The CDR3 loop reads CASSKAGEKDAYEKYF. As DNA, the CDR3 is TGTGCCAGCAGCAAGGCGGGAGAGAAGGACGCCTACGAGAAGTACTTC.

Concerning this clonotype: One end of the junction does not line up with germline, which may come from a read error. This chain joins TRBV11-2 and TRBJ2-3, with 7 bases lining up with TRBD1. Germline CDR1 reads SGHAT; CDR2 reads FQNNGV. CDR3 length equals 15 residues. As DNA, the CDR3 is TGTGCCAGCATCTCCAGATCACAGGGGACCGATATGCAGTATTTT. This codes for CASISRSQGTDMQYF.

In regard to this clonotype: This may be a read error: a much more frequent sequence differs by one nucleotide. CDR3 sequence (DNA): TGTGCCAGCGGGTCAACCAAAAACATTCAGTACTTC. Its translation is CASGSTKNIQYF. The chain couples TRBV2 to TRBJ2-4; D is unresolved. V shed 8 bases and J shed 2 bases, with 7 bases lying between them. Germline CDR1 reads SNHLY; CDR2 reads FYNNEI. The CDR3 is made up of 12 amino acids.

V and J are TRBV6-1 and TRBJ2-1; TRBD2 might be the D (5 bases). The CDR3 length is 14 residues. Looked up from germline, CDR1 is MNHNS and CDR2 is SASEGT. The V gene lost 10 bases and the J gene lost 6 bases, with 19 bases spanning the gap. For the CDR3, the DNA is TGTGCCATCGCGAAGACGGGGATCCGCAATGAGCAGTTCTTC. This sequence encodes CAIAKTGIRNEQFF.

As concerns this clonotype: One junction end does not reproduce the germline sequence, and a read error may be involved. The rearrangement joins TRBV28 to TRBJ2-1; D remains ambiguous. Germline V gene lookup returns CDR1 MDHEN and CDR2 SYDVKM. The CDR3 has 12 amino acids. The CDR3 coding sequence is TGTACCAGCAGCCAACTCAGTGATGAGCAGTTCTTC. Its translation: CTSSQLSDEQFF.

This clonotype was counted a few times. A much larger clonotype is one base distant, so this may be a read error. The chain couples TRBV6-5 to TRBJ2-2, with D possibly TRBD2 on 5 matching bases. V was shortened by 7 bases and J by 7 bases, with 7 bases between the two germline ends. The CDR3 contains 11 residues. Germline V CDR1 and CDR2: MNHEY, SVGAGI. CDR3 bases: TGTGCCAGCATAAGCGGCGGGGAGCTGTTTTTT. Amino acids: CASISGGELFF.

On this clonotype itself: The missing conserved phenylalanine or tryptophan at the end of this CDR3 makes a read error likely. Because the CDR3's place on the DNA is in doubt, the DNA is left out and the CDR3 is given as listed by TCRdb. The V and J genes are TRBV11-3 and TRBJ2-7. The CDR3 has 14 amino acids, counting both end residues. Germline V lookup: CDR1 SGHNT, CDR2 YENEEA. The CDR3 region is CASSLADGSYEQNL.